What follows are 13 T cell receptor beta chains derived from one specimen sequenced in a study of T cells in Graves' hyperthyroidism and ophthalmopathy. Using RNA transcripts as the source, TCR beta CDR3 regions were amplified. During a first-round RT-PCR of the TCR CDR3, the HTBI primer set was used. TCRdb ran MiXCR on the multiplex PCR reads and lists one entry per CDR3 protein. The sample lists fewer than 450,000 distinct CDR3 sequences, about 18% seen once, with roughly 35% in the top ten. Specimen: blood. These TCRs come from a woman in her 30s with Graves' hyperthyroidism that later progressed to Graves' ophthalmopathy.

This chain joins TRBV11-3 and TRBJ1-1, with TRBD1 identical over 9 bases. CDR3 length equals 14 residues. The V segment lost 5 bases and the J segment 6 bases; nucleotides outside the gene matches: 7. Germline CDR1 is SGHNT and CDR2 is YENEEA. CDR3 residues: CASSHLTGGSEAFF. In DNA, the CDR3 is TGTGCCAGCAGCCACCTGACAGGGGGGTCTGAAGCTTTCTTT.

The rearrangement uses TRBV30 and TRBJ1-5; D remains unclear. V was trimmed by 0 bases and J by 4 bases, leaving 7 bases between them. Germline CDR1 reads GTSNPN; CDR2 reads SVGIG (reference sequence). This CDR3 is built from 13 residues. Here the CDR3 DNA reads TGTGCCTGGAGTGTAGGCCCTAATCAGCCCCAGCATTTT. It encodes CAWSVGPNQPQHF.

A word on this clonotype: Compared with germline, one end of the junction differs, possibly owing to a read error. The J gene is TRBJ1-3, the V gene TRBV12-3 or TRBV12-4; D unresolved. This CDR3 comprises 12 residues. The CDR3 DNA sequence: TGTGCCGGCAGTTTTGGAGGGAACACCATATATTTT. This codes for CAGSFGGNTIYF.

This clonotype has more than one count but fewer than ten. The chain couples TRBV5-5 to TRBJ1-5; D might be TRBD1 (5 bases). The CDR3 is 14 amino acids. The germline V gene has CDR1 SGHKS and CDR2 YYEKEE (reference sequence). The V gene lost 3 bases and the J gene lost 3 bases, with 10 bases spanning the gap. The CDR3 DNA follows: TGTGCCAGCAGCTCGGGACTCCTCAATCAGCCCCAGCATTTT. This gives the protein CASSSGLLNQPQHF.

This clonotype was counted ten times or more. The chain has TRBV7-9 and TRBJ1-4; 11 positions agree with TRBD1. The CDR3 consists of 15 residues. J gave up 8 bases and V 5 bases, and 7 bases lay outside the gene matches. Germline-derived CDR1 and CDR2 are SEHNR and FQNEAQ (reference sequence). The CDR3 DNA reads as TGTGCCAGCAGCGCAGGGACAGGGGGGACGGAAAAACTGTTTTTT. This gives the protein CASSAGTGGTEKLFF.

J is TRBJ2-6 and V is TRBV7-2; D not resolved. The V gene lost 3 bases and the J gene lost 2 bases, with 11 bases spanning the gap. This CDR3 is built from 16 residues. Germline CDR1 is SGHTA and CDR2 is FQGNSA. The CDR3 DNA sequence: TGTGCCAGCAGCTTGGGCTCAAGGGCTGGGGCCAACGTCCTGACTTTC. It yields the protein CASSLGSRAGANVLTF.

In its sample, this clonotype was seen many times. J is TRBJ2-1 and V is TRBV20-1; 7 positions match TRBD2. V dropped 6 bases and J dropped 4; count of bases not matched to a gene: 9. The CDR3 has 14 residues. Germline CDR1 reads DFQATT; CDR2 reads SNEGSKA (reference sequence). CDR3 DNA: TGCAGTGCGGACGGGGACTACCCATACAATGAGCAGTTCTTC. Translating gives CSADGDYPYNEQFF.

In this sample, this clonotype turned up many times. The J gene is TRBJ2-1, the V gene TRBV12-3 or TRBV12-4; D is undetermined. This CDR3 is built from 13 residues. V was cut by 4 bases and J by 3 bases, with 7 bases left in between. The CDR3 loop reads CASSWNIYNEQFF. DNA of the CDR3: TGTGCCAGCAGTTGGAATATCTACAATGAGCAGTTCTTC.

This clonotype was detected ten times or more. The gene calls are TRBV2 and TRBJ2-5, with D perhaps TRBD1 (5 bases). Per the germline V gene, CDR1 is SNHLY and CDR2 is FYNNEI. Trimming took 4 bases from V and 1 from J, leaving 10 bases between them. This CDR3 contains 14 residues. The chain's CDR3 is CASSGLTVQETQYF. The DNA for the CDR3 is TGTGCCAGCAGTGGTTTGACAGTCCAAGAGACCCAGTACTTC.

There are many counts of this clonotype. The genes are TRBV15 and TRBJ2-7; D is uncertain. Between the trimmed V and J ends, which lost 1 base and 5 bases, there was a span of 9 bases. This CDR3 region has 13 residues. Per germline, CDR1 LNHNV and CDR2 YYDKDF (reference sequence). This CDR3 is CATSRGRSDEQYF. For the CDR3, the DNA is TGTGCCACCAGCAGAGGCCGGAGCGACGAGCAGTACTTC. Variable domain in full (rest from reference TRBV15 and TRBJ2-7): DAMVIQNPRYQVTQFGKPVTLSCSQTLNHNVMYWYQQKSSQAPKLLFHYYDKDFNNEADTPDNFQSRRPNTSFCFLDIRSPGLGDTAMYLCATSRGRSDEQYFGPGTRLTVT.

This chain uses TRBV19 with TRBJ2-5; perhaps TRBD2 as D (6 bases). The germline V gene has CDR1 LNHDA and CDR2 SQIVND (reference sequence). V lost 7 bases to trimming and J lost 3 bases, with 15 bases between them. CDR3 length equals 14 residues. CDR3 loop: CASTKGGTKETQYF. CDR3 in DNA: TGTGCCAGTACGAAGGGAGGCACCAAAGAGACCCAGTACTTC.

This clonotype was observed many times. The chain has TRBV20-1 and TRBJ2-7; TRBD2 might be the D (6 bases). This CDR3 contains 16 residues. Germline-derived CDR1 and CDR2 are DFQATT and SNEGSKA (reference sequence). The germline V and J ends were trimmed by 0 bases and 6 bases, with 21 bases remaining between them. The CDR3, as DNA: TGCAGTGCTAGAGATCTTGAAACGGGAGTGAGACCCGAGCAGTACTTC. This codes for CSARDLETGVRPEQYF.

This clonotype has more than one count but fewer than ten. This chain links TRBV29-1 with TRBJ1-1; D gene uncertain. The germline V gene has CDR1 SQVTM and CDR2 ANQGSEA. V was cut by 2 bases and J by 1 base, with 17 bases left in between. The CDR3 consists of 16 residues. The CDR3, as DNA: TGCAGCGTTGAATATTTGTCGTACAGCTCGAACACTGAAGCTTTCTTT. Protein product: CSVEYLSYSSNTEAFF.